This T cell receptor beta chain came from a study of T-cell memory formation after mild COVID-19. Study findings and constraints: Mainly in CM and EM were contracting CD4+ clones; CD8+ were in EMRA.

V lost 1 base, J lost 1 base, and 12 bases lay in between. The CDR3 is made up of 16 amino acids. Germline V gene lookup returns CDR1 SGHTA and CDR2 FQGNSA. In its sample, this clonotype was seen a few times. The target antigen is unknown. TCRdb re-called the 5' RACE reads with MiXCR, one entry per CDR3 protein. The sample includes more than 300,000 distinct CDR3 sequences, roughly 13% seen only once; the top ten take 22%. Sequencing was performed on PBMCs or a T cell subset sorted from them (not recorded which). The receptor's source is a man between 18 and 29 years old who had mild COVID-19 (a few samples of this study predate the infection). Cell type and time point are not known. V gene TRBV7-2 combines with J gene TRBJ2-3; D is possibly TRBD1 (5 bases). In DNA, the CDR3 is TGTGCCAGCAGCTTAGTTACGGTAGGGGGCACAGATACGCAGTATTTT. Translated: CASSLVTVGGTDTQYF.